Here is one T cell receptor (beta chain) with its context. What it binds is unknown. TCR beta cDNA libraries included unique molecular identifiers. Input populations of roughly 0.95 to 10 million T cells gave rise to 500,000 or so cDNA molecules. MiXCR, applied by TCRdb to the PCR reads, yields one record per CDR3 protein. Here the sample spans about 770,000 distinct CDR3 sequences, 46% being singletons. These data originate in a study of post-analysis software for immune sequencing data. Study-wide points: Multiple sclerosis was associated with a significant reduction in normalized Chao1 diversity relative to controls. F-measure co-clustering was strong for batch-matched samples. Included in a set of a few TRBV segments more frequent in patients than controls were TRBV5-6, TRBV5-1 and TRBV20-1.

This CDR3 spans 16 amino acids. Germline V gives CDR1 SEHNR, CDR2 FQNEAQ (reference sequence). The V end lost 4 bases, the J end lost 8 bases, and 21 bases lay between the germline ends. The sequence was collected from a girl aged 5 to 17 with multiple sclerosis. Sequencing was performed on blood. The rearrangement links TRBV7-9 to TRBJ2-1, with a possible D match to TRBD2 (6 bases). The CDR3 nucleotides are TGTGCCAGCAGCTCCTCTAGGGCAATAGCGGTCGATGAGCAGTTCTTC. Translating gives CASSSSRAIAVDEQFF.